These T cell receptor beta chains were read from a single sample in a study of cytomegalovirus exposure and HLA in healthy donors. Profiled with immunoSEQ multiplex PCR; TCRdb holds only in-frame clones, not every one. In the table there are approximately 120,000 clones, roughly 95% of which are singletons. The sample taken for sequencing was PBMCs. These receptors all come from a man aged 18-30 years in good health and CMV-seronegative. Each CDR3 is given with its conserved first and last residue. The order of the fields is V gene, J gene, CDR3 protein.

>TRBV18|TRBJ2-1
CASSPPQFSYNEQFF
>TRBV18|TRBJ2-3
CASSPPVTDTQYF
>TRBV30|TRBJ2-1
CAWNTALSYNEQFF
>TRBV11-2|TRBJ2-5
CASSHPGQGVETQYF
>TRBV15|TRBJ1-3
CATSTTDSGNTIYF
>TRBV6-6|TRBJ2-7
CASSSPGGGYEQYF
>TRBV5-5|TRBJ2-7
CASSFGTGAYEQYF
>TRBV7-2|TRBJ2-1
CASSFVTGRVYNEQFF
>TRBV30|TRBJ2-3
CAAGEISQGTDTQYF
>TRBV27|TRBJ2-1
CASTGLGLAGWEQFF
>TRBV10-3|TRBJ2-7
CAIRSGGSSYEQYF
>TRBV5-4|TRBJ2-3
CASRNTGAVADTQYF
>TRBV28|TRBJ1-4
CASSKDRVEAKLFF
>TRBV6-1|TRBJ1-5
CASSGDRGENQPQHF
>TRBV15|TRBJ2-3
CATNPDRGLDTQYF
>TRBV28|TRBJ2-7
CASTSPRTSGRNEQYF
>TRBV5-5|TRBJ2-7
CASSLFGGYEQYF
>TRBV7-9|TRBJ1-2
CASSPLQGFNYGYTF
>TRBV5-4|TRBJ2-7
CASSLGLADYEQYF
>TRBV7-3|TRBJ1-2
CASSPGSTVAVYGYTF
>TRBV6-5|TRBJ2-4
CASSSTGDGGNIQYF
>TRBV7-3|TRBJ2-3
CASRGGGGPGDTQYF
>TRBV7-8|TRBJ1-4
CASSSWTGSQEKLFF
>TRBV9|TRBJ2-1
CASSVGPGLAGGEQFF
>TRBV29-1|TRBJ1-4
CSAGDEKLFF
>TRBV5-1|TRBJ2-1
CASRHGLAGGIVNEQFF
>TRBV6-5|TRBJ1-2
CASSYGTGVGYGYTF
>TRBV25-1|TRBJ2-1
CASRALEGIYNEQFF
>TRBV9|TRBJ1-5
CASSVGNGTGPDSNQPQHF
>TRBV28|TRBJ1-1
CASSLPGQNYIEAFF
>TRBV5-1|TRBJ2-2
CASSLGHSNTGELFF
>TRBV27|TRBJ2-1
CASSPTSRGINEQFF
>TRBV6-5|TRBJ2-2
CASSYSNNRGGGELFF
>TRBV5-6|TRBJ2-1
CASSWGLVAYNEQFF
>TRBV30|TRBJ1-5
CAWSVGGAEQPQHF
>TRBV5-1|TRBJ1-4
CASSLAGTGGVKHEKLFF
>TRBV9|TRBJ2-7
CASSPLSGGSSYEQYF
>TRBV9|TRBJ2-1
CASSVGQINEQFF
>TRBV27|TRBJ2-7
CASSLQTGSSYEQYF
>TRBV7-3|TRBJ2-7
CASSRDSYYEQYF
>TRBV27|TRBJ1-4
CASSLYRAGEKLFF
>TRBV30|TRBJ2-5
CAWSVYVGQGAWETQYF
>TRBV7-2|TRBJ2-1
CASSSPPQRGLYNEQFF
>TRBV6-5|TRBJ2-7
CASKGSGGGSYEQYF
>TRBV7-9|TRBJ2-1
CASSLGTSGSVEQFF
>TRBV4-1|TRBJ1-1
CASSQEAVNTEAFF
>TRBV28|TRBJ1-2
CASTLQVTNYGYTF
>TRBV14|TRBJ2-7
CASSQFSLVGGRWSYEQYF
>TRBV18|TRBJ1-1
CASSPGAAEAFF
>TRBV5-6|TRBJ2-3
CASSLALLGSDTQYF
>TRBV5-8|TRBJ2-2
CASSLDRGRTGELFF
>TRBV23-1|TRBJ1-1
CASSQSSGLKNMNTEAFF